This TCR beta chain is from a study of blood T cell repertoires in COVID-19. About the study: Italy, Spain and the United States were the sources of the convalescent and acute COVID-19 samples. PBMCs, B-cell-depleted T cells, or T cells provided the cDNA or gDNA that made up the material.

Clones were sequenced by immunoSEQ multiplex PCR, and TCRdb holds only the in-frame ones, with some missing. The sample consists of nearly 250,000 clones, more than 70% of them appearing once. The Seattle patients joined while their infection was active and were tracked longitudinally afterward. This clone has just one count. The V gene's germline CDR1 is SGDLS and CDR2 YYNGEE. The V end was cut by 1 base, the J end by 6 bases, with 14 bases between. The CDR3 sequence is 15 residues long. The clonotype originates from a woman of 80 years or more with COVID-19, enrolled during active disease. This sequence joins TRBV9 and TRBJ2-1; TRBD1 is a possible D gene (6 bases). Sequences were obtained from peripheral blood. CDR3 residues: CASSVFGQGFNEQFF. The DNA of the CDR3 is TGTGCCAGCAGCGTATTTGGCCAGGGGTTCAATGAGCAGTTCTTC.